The T cell receptor beta chain described here comes from a study of T cells in localized non-small cell lung cancer. Study results and caveats: Peak T cell clonality was found in uninvolved adjacent lung, exceeding tumor. Within adjacent lung there appeared a median around 57 of the top 100 tumor clones. An association was observed between higher blood T cell density and longer overall survival.

Measured with immunoSEQ multiplex PCR; TCRdb has only the in-frame clones, and not every one. The sample contains over a thousand clones, roughly 25% of which appear only once. The CDR3 runs to 19 residues. Germline CDR1 is SGHNT and CDR2 is YENEEA. The V gene lost 3 bases and the J gene lost 2 bases, with 24 bases spanning the gap. As for this clone: No antigen is known for it.

The starting material was lung tumor tissue, obtained before any cancer treatment. V and J are TRBV11-3 and TRBJ2-3; D may be TRBD2 (5 bases). This TCR came from a male donor older than 55 with stage III lung adenocarcinoma. For the CDR3, the DNA is TGTGCCAGCAGCTTTCTCCTTTCTGGCAAGACTATCGACACAGATACGCAGTATTTT. It is translated as CASSFLLSGKTIDTDTQYF.